These T cell receptor beta chains were read from a single sample in a study of cytomegalovirus exposure and HLA in healthy donors. Clones were sequenced by immunoSEQ multiplex PCR, and TCRdb holds only the in-frame ones, with some missing. The repertoire holds about 170,000 clones, with 76% as singletons. Sequenced: PBMCs. These receptor sequences come from a female donor in good health and CMV-seronegative. CDR3s include the opening cysteine and the closing phenylalanine or tryptophan. The D gene is left open where the match is weak. The size of a clone is reported for some rows only, either as once, few or many, or as a class for expanded clones.

>.|TRBD2|TRBJ2-1|TRBV30
TGTGCCTGGAGACGGGAGGGTTCCTACAATGAGCAGTTCTTC
CAWRREGSYNEQFF
>.|.|TRBJ2-7|TRBV5-4
TGTGCCAGCAGCACTTTTCTACAGGGATCCTACGAGCAGTACTTC
CASSTFLQGSYEQYF
>.|TRBD2|TRBJ2-3|TRBV11-2
TGTGCCAGCAGCTATCTTAGCGGGGGCACAGATACGCAGTATTTT
CASSYLSGGTDTQYF
>.|.|TRBJ1-6|TRBV5-1
TGCGCCAGCAGCTTAAGTTCGGGGAGCTCCTATAATTCACCCCTCCACTTT
CASSLSSGSSYNSPLHF
>.|.|TRBJ2-1|TRBV4-3
TGCGCCAGCAGCCAAGATTCCGTGGGGGCCTTCAGTAACAATGAGCAGTTCTTC
CASSQDSVGAFSNNEQFF
>once|.|TRBJ1-5|TRBV29-1
TGCAGCGTTGGGCAGGGTTTCAATCAGCCCCAGCATTTT
CSVGQGFNQPQHF
>.|.|TRBJ1-6|TRBV12-2
TGTGCAAGTCGCTTATCCCCTACGTATCACTCCTATAATTCACCCCTCCACTTT
CASRLSPTYHSYNSPLHF
>.|TRBD2|TRBJ2-3|TRBV18
TGTGCCAGCTCCACGCGGGGGGCCGGGGATACGCAGTATTTT
CASSTRGAGDTQYF
>few|.|TRBJ1-4|TRBV18
TGTGCCAGCTCACCAGAAGCCCCTGCAACTAATGAAAAACTGTTTTTT
CASSPEAPATNEKLFF
>.|.|TRBJ1-5|TRBV30
TGCTGCAATCAGCCCCAGCATTTT
CCNQPQHF
>.|.|TRBJ1-5|TRBV12-2
TGTGCAAGTCGCTCTCACTTCCGAACTTTCAGGGCATGTTATGGGGGCAATCAGCCCCAGCATTTT
CASRSHFRTFRACYGGNQPQHF
>.|.|TRBJ2-5|TRBV4-2
TGTGCCAGCAGCCAAGATAAAGGAGGGGCCGAGACCCAGTACTTC
CASSQDKGGAETQYF
>.|.|TRBJ1-2|TRBV7-9
TGTGCCAGCAGCTTAGCGCTCGGGGGCTATGGCTACACCTTC
CASSLALGGYGYTF
>few|.|TRBJ2-2|TRBV6-5
TGTGCCAGCAGTTACCCAACGAACAGGCCCGGGGAGCTGTTTTTT
CASSYPTNRPGELFF
>.|.|TRBJ2-7|TRBV27
TGTGCCACTGCCCCAGGGGGGTCCTACGAGCAGTACTTC
CATAPGGSYEQYF
>.|.|TRBJ2-7|TRBV9
TGTGCCAGCAGCGCGGGACTTGCCGAGCAGTACTTC
CASSAGLAEQYF
>few|TRBD2|TRBJ2-6|TRBV4-3
TGCGCCAGCAGCCAAGAGATGGGAGGGGCCCGCTCTGGGGCCAACGTCCTGACTTTC
CASSQEMGGARSGANVLTF
>few|.|TRBJ1-2|TRBV5-4
TGTGCCAGCAGCCTAGGGACAAAAACTAACTATGGCTACACCTTC
CASSLGTKTNYGYTF
>once|TRBD2|TRBJ2-2|TRBV6-5
TGTGCCAGCAGGGACGCCGGGAGGGCCGGGGAGCTGTTTTTT
CASRDAGRAGELFF
>.|.|TRBJ1-2|TRBV19
TGTGCCAGTAGCCACACTTCGACGGGCTATGGCTACACCTTC
CASSHTSTGYGYTF
>.|.|TRBJ1-1|TRBV6-4
TGTGCCAGCAGTGTCCGGGGAGGACATGAAGCTTTCTTT
CASSVRGGHEAFF
>.|TRBD2|TRBJ2-3|TRBV9
TGTGCCAGCGCGCGGGGCGGGGGAACAGATACGCAGTATTTT
CASARGGGTDTQYF
>.|TRBD1|TRBJ2-5|TRBV28
TGTGCCAGCAGATCGGGACAGGGTGTGGAGACCCAGTACTTC
CASRSGQGVETQYF
>.|.|TRBJ2-2|TRBV7-6
TGTGCCAGCAGCTTCAGGGGTCGGAGCGGGGAGCTGTTTTTT
CASSFRGRSGELFF
>.|TRBD1|TRBJ2-6|TRBV7-3
TGTGCCAGCAGCCAAACACAGGGGGCCGGGGCCAACGTCCTGACTTTC
CASSQTQGAGANVLTF
>once|.|TRBJ2-3|TRBV7-9
TGTGCCACCTCCCGGGGGAGCGGAGTCACAGATACGCAGTATTTT
CATSRGSGVTDTQYF
>.|TRBD1|TRBJ1-1|TRBV7-9
TGTGCCAGCAGCTTATGGGGGGCAGGGGGCAACACTGAAGCTTTCTTT
CASSLWGAGGNTEAFF
>.|TRBD1|TRBJ2-5|TRBV5-1
TGCGCCAGCACCCTCGACAGGGCGGTCGAGACCCAGTACTTC
CASTLDRAVETQYF
>.|TRBD2|TRBJ2-2|TRBV30
TGTGCCTGGAGTTTACGCCGGGGGGTCTTAACCGGGGAGCTGTTTTTT
CAWSLRRGVLTGELFF
>once|.|TRBJ2-7|TRBV28
TGTGCCAGCAGTACCGGACAGCTCGCTGTCTACGAGCAGTACTTC
CASSTGQLAVYEQYF
>.|.|TRBJ1-1|TRBV19
TGTGCCAGTAGTATCCCCGGACAGATAGAAGCTTTCTTT
CASSIPGQIEAFF
>.|.|TRBJ2-1|TRBV7-9
TGTGCCAGCAGCCAGGACTCCAATGAGCAGTTCTTC
CASSQDSNEQFF
>.|TRBD1|TRBJ2-4|TRBV29-1
TGCAGCGTTGTTTTCTGGGACAGGGAAAACAGTCAGTACTTC
CSVVFWDRENSQYF
>.|.|TRBJ2-7|TRBV6-6
TGTGCCAGCAGTTATAGTCAACCCTCCTACGAGCAGTACTTC
CASSYSQPSYEQYF
>.|.|TRBJ2-5|TRBV10-3
TGTGCCATCAGCACCCCTGGGGGCCGACGGGGCCAAGAGACCCAGTACTTC
CAISTPGGRRGQETQYF
>.|.|TRBJ2-7|TRBV29-1
TGCAGCGGGGCACGATTTGACGAGCAGTACTTC
CSGARFDEQYF
>.|.|TRBJ1-2|TRBV28
TGTGCCAGCAGCGTGACGGGGAACTATGGCTACACCTTC
CASSVTGNYGYTF
>.|.|TRBJ2-3|TRBV5-4
TGTGCCAGCAGCCAGGGACTGGACGATACGCAGTATTTT
CASSQGLDDTQYF
>.|.|TRBJ2-1|TRBV9
TGTGCCAGCAGCCCGGACAGTTACAATGAGCAGTTCTTC
CASSPDSYNEQFF
>.|.|TRBJ1-5|TRBV27
TGTGCCAGCAGTGCGGTTTATAGCAATCAGCCCCAGCATTTT
CASSAVYSNQPQHF
>.|.|TRBJ2-6|TRBV10-1
TGCGCCAGCAAAATCGCCGTCCTGACTTTT
CASKIAVLTF
>.|.|TRBJ2-2|TRBV18
TGTGCCAGCTCACCCCGCACAACCCCCGGGGAGCTGTTTTTT
CASSPRTTPGELFF
>few|TRBD1|TRBJ1-2|TRBV7-9
TGTGCCAGCAGCCTGACAGGGGCCGAGATGAAATATGGCTACACCTTC
CASSLTGAEMKYGYTF
>.|TRBD1|TRBJ1-2|TRBV5-4
TGTGCCAGCAGGAGGAAGACAGGGGTAGACGGCTACACCTTC
CASRRKTGVDGYTF
>.|.|TRBJ1-2|TRBV9
TGTGCCAGCAGCGTGGACCAGGGGTCCTATGGCTACACCTTC
CASSVDQGSYGYTF
>.|.|TRBJ2-7|TRBV7-2
TGTGCCAGCAGCCTCGTTCCCGCGGGACAGATCCACGAGCAGTACTTC
CASSLVPAGQIHEQYF
>once|TRBD2|TRBJ2-1|TRBV6-1
TGTGCCAGCAGAACGCCTAGCGGGAGTCATTTCTTC
CASRTPSGSHFF
>.|.|TRBJ2-6|TRBV13
TGTGCCAGCAGCTTAGAGACTAGGAGGTCTGGGGCCAACGTCCTGACTTTC
CASSLETRRSGANVLTF
>.|.|TRBJ1-2|TRBV6-5
TGTGCCAGCAGTTACGGGCAGGGTGGGTATGGCTACACCTTC
CASSYGQGGYGYTF
>.|.|TRBJ2-3|TRBV7-8
TGTGCCAGCACCCCCCCCGGAACGAGAGGAGATACGCAGTATTTT
CASTPPGTRGDTQYF
>.|.|TRBJ2-3|TRBV7-2
TGTGCCAGCAGCTTAGGATCGAGGTTTGATACGCAGTATTTT
CASSLGSRFDTQYF
>few|.|TRBJ2-5|TRBV5-1
TGCGCCAGCAGCGTGGACAGCCCCCAAGAGACCCAGTACTTC
CASSVDSPQETQYF
>.|.|TRBJ1-1|TRBV27
TGTGCCAGCAGTTTATGGTCTTCAGGGACTGAAGCTTTCTTT
CASSLWSSGTEAFF
>once|.|TRBJ2-4|TRBV14
TGTGCCAGCAGCCACGTCGCCAAAAACATTCAGTACTTC
CASSHVAKNIQYF
>.|.|TRBJ1-2|TRBV20-1
TGCAGTGCTCAGGATAACTATGGCTACACCTTC
CSAQDNYGYTF